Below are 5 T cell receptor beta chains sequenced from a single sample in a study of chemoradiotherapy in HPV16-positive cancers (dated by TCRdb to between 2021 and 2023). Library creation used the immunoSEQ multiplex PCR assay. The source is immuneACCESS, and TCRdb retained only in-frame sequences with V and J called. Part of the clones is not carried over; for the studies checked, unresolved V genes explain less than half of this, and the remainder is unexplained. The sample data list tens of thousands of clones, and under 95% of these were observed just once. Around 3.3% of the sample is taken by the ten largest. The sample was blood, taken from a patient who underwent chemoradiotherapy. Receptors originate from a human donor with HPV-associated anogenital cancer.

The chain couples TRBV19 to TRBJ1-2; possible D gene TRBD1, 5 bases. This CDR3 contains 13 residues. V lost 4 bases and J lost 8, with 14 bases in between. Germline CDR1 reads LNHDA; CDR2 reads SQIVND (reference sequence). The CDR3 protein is CASSTQAEGGYTF. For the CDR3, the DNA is TGTGCCAGTAGTACACAGGCGGAAGGAGGCTACACCTTC.

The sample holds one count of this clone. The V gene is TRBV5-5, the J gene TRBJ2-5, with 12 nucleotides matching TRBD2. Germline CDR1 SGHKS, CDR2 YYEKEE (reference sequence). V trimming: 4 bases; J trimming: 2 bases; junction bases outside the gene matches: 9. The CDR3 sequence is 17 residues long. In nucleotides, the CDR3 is TGTGCCAGCAGCGCCGGTGGACTAGCGGGGCGTCAAGAGACCCAGTACTTC. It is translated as CASSAGGLAGRQETQYF.

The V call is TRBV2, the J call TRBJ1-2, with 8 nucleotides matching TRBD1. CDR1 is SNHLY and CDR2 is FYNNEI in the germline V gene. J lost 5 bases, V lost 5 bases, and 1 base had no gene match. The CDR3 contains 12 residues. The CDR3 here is CASSTGGYGYTF. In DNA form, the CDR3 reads TGTGCCAGCAGTACAGGGGGGTATGGCTACACCTTC. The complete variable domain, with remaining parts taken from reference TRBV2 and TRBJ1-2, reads EPEVTQTPSHQVTQMGQEVILRCVPISNHLYFYWYRQILGQKVEFLVSFYNNEISEKSEIFDDQFSVERPDGSNFTLKIRSTKLEDSAMYFCASSTGGYGYTFGSGTRLTVV.

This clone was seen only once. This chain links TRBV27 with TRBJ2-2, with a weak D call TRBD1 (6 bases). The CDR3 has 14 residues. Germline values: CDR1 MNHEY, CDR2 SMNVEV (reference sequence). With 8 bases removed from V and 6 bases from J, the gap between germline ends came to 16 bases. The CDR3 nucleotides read TGTGCCAGCGGGAGACAGGATCCCTCCGGGGAGCTGTTTTTT. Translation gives CASGRQDPSGELFF.

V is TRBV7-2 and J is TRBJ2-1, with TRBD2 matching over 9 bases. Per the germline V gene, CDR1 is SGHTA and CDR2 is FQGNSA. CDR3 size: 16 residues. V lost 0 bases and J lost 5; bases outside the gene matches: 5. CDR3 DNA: TGTGCCAGCAGCTTAGCGCGAGCGGGAGGCAACAATGAGCAGTTCTTC. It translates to CASSLARAGGNNEQFF.